This TCR beta chain was documented in a study of T-cell memory formation after mild COVID-19 (dated by TCRdb to 2020 to 2022). A note on the overall study: TCR sequence clusters from the two donors were largely donor specific. In two donors, T-cell clones that expanded and contracted after mild COVID-19 were followed by sequencing TCRalpha and TCRbeta repertoires longitudinally. Two young, previously healthy adult volunteers, one female and one male, were included in the cohort.

Trimming removed 1 base from V and 6 bases from J, leaving 23 bases between the germline ends. Reading the germline V gene gives CDR1 LGHNA and CDR2 YNFKEQ. The CDR3 covers 18 residues, taking in both the cysteine and the phenylalanine. The entry retains the CDR3 DNA only, 54 bases that are in frame from base 1. Overall results and qualifications from the work: Clones contracting from day 15 to 85 had balanced CD4/CD8 phenotypes, while a second wave expanding from day 15 to 37 was biased towards CD4+. Contracting CD4+ clones were found mainly in CM and EM memory subsets, while CD8+ clones were enriched in EMRA. Whether the second-wave clones peaking on day 37 were SARS-CoV-2 specific was not confirmed. The detection of some responding clones in pre-infection memory suggests that pre-existing cross-reactive memory T cells joined the SARS-CoV-2 response. Only two mild cases were covered by the study, and larger cohorts that include severe cases with pre-infection samples were considered necessary.

This clonotype was recorded a few times. Its antigen target is currently unknown. The record has no base qualities; no much larger clone is one base away. Data came from an Illumina NovaSeq 6000. cDNA libraries for TCRalpha and TCRbeta were prepared by 5'RACE using constant-segment primers, with sample barcodes and unique molecular identifiers added. Trizol reagent was used to extract RNA from every sample. The libraries were amplified in two PCR steps, and the second step added a second sample barcode and Illumina TruSeq adapters. Sequencing of the libraries was done on an Illumina NovaSeq, producing 2 x 150 bp paired-end reads. Concerning the study's data processing: Reads were demultiplexed and collapsed into UMI-guided consensus sequences with migec v1.2.7. Using mixcr v2.1.11, the UMI consensuses were aligned to TRA and TRB V and J templates and assembled into clonotypes. Clonotypes were classified as expanded or contracted when called significant by both edgeR and NoisET, with noise models trained on biological replicates. For edgeR calls, the cutoffs were a false discovery rate-adjusted p below 0.01 and a log2 fold-change threshold of 1. PCA with hierarchical clustering of max-normalized trajectories of the 1000 most abundant clonotypes was used as exploratory dynamics analysis. Each responding clone was given a CD4 or CD8 phenotype based on the CD4+ and CD8+ repertoires, which had been sequenced separately. TCRdb itself trimmed the public reads at Q25 with fastp, ran MiXCR and retained productive beta chains. Rows with one shared CDR3 protein collapse into an entry with the most common genes and DNA. For this entry, the V and J calls and clone size follow TCRdb and not the study's own pipeline. The sample table holds fewer than 90,000 distinct CDR3 sequences, of which approximately 15% were seen once. The ten largest clonotypes hold under 35% of the sample.

Ficoll-Paque density gradient centrifugation was the method used to isolate PBMCs. This TCR derives from an adult woman who had mild COVID-19 (a few samples of this study predate the infection). The sample titles of this study are shuffled in the database, so cell type and time point are left out; the donor was told from shared clones. Input material: PBMCs or a T cell subset sorted from them (not recorded which). The chain couples TRBV4-2 to TRBJ2-3; the D segment might be TRBD1 or TRBD2, since each matches 6 bases. The DNA sequence is TGTGCCAGCAGCCAAGGGGAGGACCCCCTAAACAGGGAGGATACGCAGTATTTT. It encodes CASSQGEDPLNREDTQYF.